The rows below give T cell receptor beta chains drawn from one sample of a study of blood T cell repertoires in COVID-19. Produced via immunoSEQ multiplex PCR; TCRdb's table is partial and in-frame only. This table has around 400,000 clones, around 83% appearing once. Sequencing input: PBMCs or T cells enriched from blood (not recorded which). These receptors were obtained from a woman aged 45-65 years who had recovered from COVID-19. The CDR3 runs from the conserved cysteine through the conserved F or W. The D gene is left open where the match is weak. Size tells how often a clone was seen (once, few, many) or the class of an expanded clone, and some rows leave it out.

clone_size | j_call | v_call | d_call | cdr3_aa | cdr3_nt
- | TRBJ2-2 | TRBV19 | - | CASSTQGTNGELFF | TGTGCCAGTAGTACCCAAGGGACAAACGGGGAGCTGTTTTTT
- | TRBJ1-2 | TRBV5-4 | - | CASSLAGGGGGYTF | TGTGCCAGCAGCTTGGCCGGTGGGGGAGGAGGCTACACCTTC
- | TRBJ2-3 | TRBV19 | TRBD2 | CASGLGTSGRSTDTQYF | TGTGCCAGTGGCCTCGGGACTAGCGGGCGTAGCACAGATACGCAGTATTTT
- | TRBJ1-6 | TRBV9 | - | CASSVGAADNSPLHF | TGTGCCAGCAGCGTAGGGGCAGCGGATAATTCACCCCTCCACTTT
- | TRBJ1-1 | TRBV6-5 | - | CASSLRQGNTEAFF | TGTGCCAGCAGCCTCCGCCAGGGTAACACTGAAGCTTTCTTT
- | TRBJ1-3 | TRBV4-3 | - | CASSQDPGGSGNTIYF | TGCGCCAGCAGCCAAGATCCGGGAGGCTCTGGAAACACCATATATTTT
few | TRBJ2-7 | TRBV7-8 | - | CASSSSGQTLRYEQYF | TGTGCCAGCAGCTCCTCTGGACAGACCCTTCGGTACGAGCAGTACTTC
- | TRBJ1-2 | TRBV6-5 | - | CASIRTNPPYGYTF | TGTGCCAGCATTAGGACAAATCCCCCCTATGGCTACACCTTC
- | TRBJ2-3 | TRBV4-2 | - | CASSPAWGPTDTQYF | TGTGCCAGCAGCCCCGCCTGGGGGCCGACAGATACGCAGTATTTT
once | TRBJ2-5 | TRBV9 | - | CASSVAGMGGRETQYF | TGTGCCAGCAGCGTAGCGGGGATGGGGGGTCGGGAGACCCAGTACTTC
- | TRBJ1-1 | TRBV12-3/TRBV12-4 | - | CASSGTPSGAFF | TGTGCCAGCAGTGGGACACCCTCTGGGGCTTTCTTT
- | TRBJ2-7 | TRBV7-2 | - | CASSLGGPNGEQYF | TGTGCCAGCAGCTTAGGGGGCCCCAATGGGGAGCAGTACTTC
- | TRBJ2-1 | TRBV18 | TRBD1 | CASSPQSGQGLDEQFF | TGTGCCAGCTCACCCCAGAGCGGACAGGGGTTAGATGAGCAGTTCTTC
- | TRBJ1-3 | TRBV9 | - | CASSVIRGTIYF | TGTGCCAGCAGCGTCATACGGGGCACCATATATTTT
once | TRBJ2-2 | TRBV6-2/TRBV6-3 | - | CASSQDSGRRQLFF | TGTGCCAGCAGCCAGGACTCCGGCCGGCGGCAGCTGTTTTTT
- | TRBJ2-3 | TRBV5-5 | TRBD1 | CASSATGGPDTQYF | TGTGCCAGCAGCGCGACAGGGGGCCCAGATACGCAGTATTTT
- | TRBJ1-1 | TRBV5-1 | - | CASSLARTGTEAFF | TGCGCCAGCAGCTTGGCCCGGACGGGGACTGAAGCTTTCTTT
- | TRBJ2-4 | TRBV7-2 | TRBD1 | CASSLTTGQINIQYF | TGTGCCAGCAGCCTAACTACGGGACAGATAAACATTCAGTACTTC
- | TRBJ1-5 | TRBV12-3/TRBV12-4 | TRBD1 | CASSLLDREPQHF | TGTGCCAGCAGTTTATTAGACAGGGAACCCCAGCATTTT
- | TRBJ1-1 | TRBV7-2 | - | CASSAGQHTEAFF | TGTGCCAGCAGCGCCGGACAGCACACTGAAGCTTTCTTT
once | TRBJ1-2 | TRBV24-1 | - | CATGFALYGYTF | TGTGCCACCGGTTTTGCGCTCTATGGCTACACCTTC
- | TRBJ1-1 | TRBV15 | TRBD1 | CATSRGRQGEAFF | TGTGCCACCAGCAGAGGACGACAGGGTGAAGCTTTCTTT
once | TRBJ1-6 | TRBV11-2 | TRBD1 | CASSPRQGGSPLHF | TGTGCCAGCAGCCCCCGACAGGGTGGTTCACCCCTCCACTTT
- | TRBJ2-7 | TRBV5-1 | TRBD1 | CASSLRGLGTGGYEQYF | TGCGCCAGCAGCTTGCGCGGTTTGGGGACAGGGGGCTACGAGCAGTACTTC
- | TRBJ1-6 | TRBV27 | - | CASSFSAGIYNSPLHF | TGTGCCAGCAGTTTTAGTGCAGGGATCTATAATTCACCCCTCCACTTT
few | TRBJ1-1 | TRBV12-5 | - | CASGLLNTEAFF | TGTGCTAGTGGCCTATTGAACACTGAAGCTTTCTTT
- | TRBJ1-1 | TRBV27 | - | CASSSTGTEAFF | TGTGCCAGCAGTTCTACCGGGACTGAAGCTTTCTTT
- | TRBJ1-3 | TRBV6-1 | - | CASSEGGWSGNTIYF | TGTGCCAGCAGTGAAGGAGGATGGTCTGGAAACACCATATATTTT
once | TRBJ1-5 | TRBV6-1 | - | CASSELGWGNQPQHF | TGTGCCAGCAGTGAACTCGGGTGGGGCAATCAGCCCCAGCATTTT
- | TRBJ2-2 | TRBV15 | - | CATSRLIDAEQGWWNTGELFF | TGTGCCACCAGCCGCTTAATAGACGCCGAACAGGGTTGGTGGAACACCGGGGAGCTGTTTTTT
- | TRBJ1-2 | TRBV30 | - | CAWSGGTGYGYTF | TGTGCCTGGAGCGGGGGGACGGGCTATGGCTACACCTTC